This TCR beta chain originates from a study of blood T cells in healthy people across ages. The CDR3 covers 16 residues. V lost 4 bases, J lost 0 bases, and 10 bases lay in between. Germline V gene lookup returns CDR1 MNHEY and CDR2 SMNVEV (reference sequence). Combining a sample-barcoded 5' primer with a J-beta primer mix, a second PCR ran for roughly 6 to 12 cycles. The template-switch adaptor was a 5' adaptor with 12 random nucleotides. It tagged each cDNA molecule. TCRdb passed the 5' RACE reads through MiXCR, listing each CDR3 protein once. The repertoire holds 650,000 to 800,000 distinct CDR3 sequences, with around 45% as singletons. This clonotype was seen more than once but under ten times.

The receptor was isolated from a man aged 60-69 years in good health. Material for sequencing was blood. This chain links TRBV27 with TRBJ1-6, with D uncertain. The CDR3 reads CASSWRINSYNSPLHF. The CDR3 DNA follows: TGTGCCAGCAGTTGGAGGATTAACTCCTATAATTCACCCCTCCACTTT.